The present entry profiles one T cell receptor (beta chain) with its context. Its antigen is unidentified. The sample belongs to a study of B cell selection in AIRE deficiency. Assay: immunoSEQ multiplex PCR; the TCRdb copy retains only in-frame clones and omits some. Of roughly 24,000 clones listed, approximately 96% are singletons. General study findings and limits: Shorter CDR3s marked shared Treg sequences, biased toward few non-templated insertions. Of more than 3,000 shared Treg TCRbeta sequences, about 32% were healthy-only, around 9.3% patient-only.

Trimming removed 2 bases from V and 2 bases from J, with 7 bases in between. Germline V gene lookup returns CDR1 ENHRY and CDR2 SYGVKD. This CDR3 spans 13 amino acids. The sorted conventional CD4 T cells were gated as CD4+CD127+. The clonotype comes from a human donor in good health. Sequences were obtained from CD4+CD127+ conventional T cells sorted from PBMCs. V usage is TRBV10-3 and J usage is TRBJ2-7, with D unclear. DNA for the CDR3: TGTGCCATCAGTGAGGGGCCTCCCTACGAGCAGTACTTC. Amino acids: CAISEGPPYEQYF.